This TCR beta chain was sequenced during a study of OX40 agonist ivuxolimab in advanced cancers. Study-level points and caveats: Relative to CD4+ cells, CD8+ T cells on average had more expanded clones.

In the case of this clone: Its antigen is currently unknown.

The V gene's germline CDR1 is SGHTA and CDR2 FQGNSA. V trimming: 0 bases; J trimming: 2 bases; junction bases outside the gene matches: 1. The CDR3 is made up of 15 amino acids. Sequenced by immunoSEQ multiplex PCR; TCRdb stores in-frame clones only, minus some. The table records over 70,000 clones, roughly 89% of them present only once. The source of this sequence is an adult with an advanced solid tumor such as melanoma, head and neck, liver or kidney cancer. The sequenced sample was CD4+ or CD8+ T cells sorted from blood, obtained in a trial of the OX40 agonist ivuxolimab. V and J are TRBV7-2 and TRBJ1-5; 7 nucleotides match TRBD1. The CDR3 DNA is TGTGCCAGCAGCTTAGCAGGGGGCGGCAATCAGCCCCAGCATTTT. It codes for CASSLAGGGNQPQHF.